This TCR beta chain was observed in a study of beta chain features in type 1 diabetes. Findings of the study overall: Shortening of TCRB CDR3s, moderate but significant, appeared in all four CD4+ subsets of Type 1 diabetes patients.

V lost 3 bases, J lost 4 bases, and 3 bases stayed unmatched. The CDR3 contains 14 residues. CDR1 and CDR2 from the germline V gene are SGHTA and FQGNSA. Concerning this clone itself: Antigen: not known.

Every isolated RNA sample was fully reverse transcribed, so sequencing captured expressed TCRB transcripts. TCRdb's copy holds only in-frame clones and misses some; the assay was immunoSEQ multiplex PCR. Of some 170,000 clones in the sample, around 63% were seen once. This TCR was recovered from a man aged 25-45 years with type 1 diabetes. Sequencing was carried out using naive CD4+ T cells from blood. The chain joins TRBV7-2 to TRBJ2-3; 8 nucleotides agree with TRBD2. In DNA, the CDR3 is TGTGCCAGCAGCTTGGGACTAGTCGCAGATACGCAGTATTTT. As protein: CASSLGLVADTQYF.